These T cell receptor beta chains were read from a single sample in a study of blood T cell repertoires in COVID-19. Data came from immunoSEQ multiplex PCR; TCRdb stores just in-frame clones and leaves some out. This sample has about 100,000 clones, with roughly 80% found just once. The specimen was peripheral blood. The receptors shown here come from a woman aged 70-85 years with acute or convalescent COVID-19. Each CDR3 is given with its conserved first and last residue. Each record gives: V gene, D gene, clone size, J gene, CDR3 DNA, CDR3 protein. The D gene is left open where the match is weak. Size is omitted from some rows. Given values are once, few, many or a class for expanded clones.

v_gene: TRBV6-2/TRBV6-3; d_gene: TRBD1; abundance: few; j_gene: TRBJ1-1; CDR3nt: TGTGCCAGCAGTTACGTCCCGGGACAGGGAGTGTACACTGAAGCTTTCTTT; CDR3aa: CASSYVPGQGVYTEAFF
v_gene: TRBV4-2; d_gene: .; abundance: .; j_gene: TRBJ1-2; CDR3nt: TGTGCCAGCAGCCAACCCCGCGGGCAGCCTACTAACTATGGCTACACCTTC; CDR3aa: CASSQPRGQPTNYGYTF
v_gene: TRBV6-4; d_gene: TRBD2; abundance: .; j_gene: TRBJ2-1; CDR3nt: TGTGCCAGCAGTGACTCGGCGGGGGGCGGTGAGCAGTTCTTC; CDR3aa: CASSDSAGGGEQFF
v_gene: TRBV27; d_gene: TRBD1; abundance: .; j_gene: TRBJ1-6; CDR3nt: TGTGCCAGCAGTCCCACAACAGGGGGTACTTCACCCCTCCACTTT; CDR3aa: CASSPTTGGTSPLHF
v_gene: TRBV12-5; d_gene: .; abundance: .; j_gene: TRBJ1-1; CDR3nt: TGTGCTAGTGGTTTGATCGGGGGTGACACTGAAGCTTTCTTT; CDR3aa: CASGLIGGDTEAFF
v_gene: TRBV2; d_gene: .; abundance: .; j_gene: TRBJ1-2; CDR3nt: TGTGCCAGCAGTGAAGCGGTAGATCGCGGCTACACCTTC; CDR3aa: CASSEAVDRGYTF
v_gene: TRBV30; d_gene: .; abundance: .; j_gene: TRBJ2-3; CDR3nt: TGTGCCTGGAGGCGGGGGCTAACCACAGATACGCAGTATTTT; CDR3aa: CAWRRGLTTDTQYF
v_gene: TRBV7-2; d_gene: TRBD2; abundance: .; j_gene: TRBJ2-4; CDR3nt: TGTGCCAGCAGCTTAGGGGGGGGAAGTGGCATTCAGTACTTC; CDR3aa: CASSLGGGSGIQYF
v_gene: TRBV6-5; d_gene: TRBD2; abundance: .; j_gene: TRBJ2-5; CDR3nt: TGTGCCAGCAGTTACTCGGACCGGGGGGGCCAAGAGACCCAGTACTTC; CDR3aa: CASSYSDRGGQETQYF
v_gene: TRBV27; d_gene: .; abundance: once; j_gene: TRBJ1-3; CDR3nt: TGTGCCAGCAGTTTAGGACAGTTTGAACCTGGAAACACCATATATTTT; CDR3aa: CASSLGQFEPGNTIYF
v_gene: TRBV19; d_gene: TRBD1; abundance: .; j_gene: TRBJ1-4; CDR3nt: TGTGCCACCGCCGGGACAGGGGGTGAAAAACTGTTTTTT; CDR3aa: CATAGTGGEKLFF
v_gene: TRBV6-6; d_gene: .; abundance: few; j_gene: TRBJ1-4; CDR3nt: TGTGCCAGCCGACGCCACGGGGACTATAATGAAAAACTGTTTTTT; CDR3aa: CASRRHGDYNEKLFF
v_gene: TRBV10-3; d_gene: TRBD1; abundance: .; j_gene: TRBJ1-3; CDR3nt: TGTGCCATCAGTGATGGGACAGGGATCTCTGGAAACACCATATATTTT; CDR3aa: CAISDGTGISGNTIYF
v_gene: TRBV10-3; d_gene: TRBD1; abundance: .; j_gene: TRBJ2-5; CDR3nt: TGTGCCATCAGCCTGACAGGGGAAGAGACCCAGTACTTC; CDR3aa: CAISLTGEETQYF
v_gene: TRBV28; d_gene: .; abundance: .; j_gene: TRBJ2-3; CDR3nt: TGTGCCAGCAGTCCAATTACAGGGTTTCGGGCAGATACGCAGTATTTT; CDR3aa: CASSPITGFRADTQYF
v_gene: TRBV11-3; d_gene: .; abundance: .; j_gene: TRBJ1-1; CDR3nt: TGTGCCAGCAGCCCCATGGGAGAAACTGAAGCTTTCTTT; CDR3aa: CASSPMGETEAFF
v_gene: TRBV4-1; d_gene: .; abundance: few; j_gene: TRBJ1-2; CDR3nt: TGCGCCAGCAGCCAAGATGATTCGGGGACTAACTATGGCTACACCTTC; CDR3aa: CASSQDDSGTNYGYTF
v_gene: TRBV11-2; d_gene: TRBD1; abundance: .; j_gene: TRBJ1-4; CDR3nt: TGTGCCAGCAGCTTAGAAGGCAAGGGGGCGACTAATGAAAAACTGTTTTTT; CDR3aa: CASSLEGKGATNEKLFF
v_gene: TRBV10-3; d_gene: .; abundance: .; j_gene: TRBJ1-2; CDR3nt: TGTGCCATATCCGGAGGGGACTATGGCTACACCTTC; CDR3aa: CAISGGDYGYTF
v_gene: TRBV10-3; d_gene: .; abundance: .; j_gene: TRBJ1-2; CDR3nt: TGTGCCATCAGTGACACAAAAACACTTGACAGAGAGAATCATGATGGCTACACCTTC; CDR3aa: CAISDTKTLDRENHDGYTF
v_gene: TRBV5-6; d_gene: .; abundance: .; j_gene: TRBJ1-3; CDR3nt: TGTGCCAGCACTACACAGGGCTACTCTGGAAACACCATATATTTT; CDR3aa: CASTTQGYSGNTIYF
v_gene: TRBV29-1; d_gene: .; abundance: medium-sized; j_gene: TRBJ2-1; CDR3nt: TGCAGCGGGTTCGGAGGGAACAATGAGCAGTTCTTC; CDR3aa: CSGFGGNNEQFF
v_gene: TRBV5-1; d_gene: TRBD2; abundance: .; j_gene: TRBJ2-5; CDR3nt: TGCGCCAGCAGCTTGGGCGGGGGGGGCCCAGAGACCCAGTACTTC; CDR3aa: CASSLGGGGPETQYF
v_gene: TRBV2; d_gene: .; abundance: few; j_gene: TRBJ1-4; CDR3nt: TGTGCCAGCAGTAGGACAAAGTTGGGTGAAAAACTGTTTTTT; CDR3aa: CASSRTKLGEKLFF
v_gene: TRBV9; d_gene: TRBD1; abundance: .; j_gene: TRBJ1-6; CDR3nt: TGTGCCAGCAGCGCGGGACAGAACCCTTCACCCCTCCACTTT; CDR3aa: CASSAGQNPSPLHF
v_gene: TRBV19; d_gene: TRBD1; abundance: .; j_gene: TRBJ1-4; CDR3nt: TGTGCCAGTAGTAAGACCACAGGGGGAAGCGAAAAACTGTTTTTT; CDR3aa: CASSKTTGGSEKLFF
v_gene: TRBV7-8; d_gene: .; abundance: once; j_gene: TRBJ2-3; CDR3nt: TGTGCCAGCAGCTTCTACAGGGAAAGCACAGATACGCAGTATTTT; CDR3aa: CASSFYRESTDTQYF
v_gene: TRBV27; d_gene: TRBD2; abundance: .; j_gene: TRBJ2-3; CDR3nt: TGTGCCAGCACCAACCAGGCTAGCGGGGGTGCTACGCAGTATTTT; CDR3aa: CASTNQASGGATQYF
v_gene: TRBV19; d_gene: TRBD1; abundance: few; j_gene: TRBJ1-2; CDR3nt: TGTGCCAGTAGTTCACCGACAGGGAGATTCTATGGCTACACCTTC; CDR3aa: CASSSPTGRFYGYTF
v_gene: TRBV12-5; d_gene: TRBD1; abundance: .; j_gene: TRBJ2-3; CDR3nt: TGTGCTAGTGGGGAACAGGGGAGCACAGATACGCAGTATTTT; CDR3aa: CASGEQGSTDTQYF
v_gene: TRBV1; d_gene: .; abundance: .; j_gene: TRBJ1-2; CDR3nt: TGCACCAGCAGTCTCACACAGGGGAGCGATGGCTACACCTTC; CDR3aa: CTSSLTQGSDGYTF
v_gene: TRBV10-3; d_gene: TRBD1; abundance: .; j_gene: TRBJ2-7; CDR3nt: TGTGCCATCAGTGACTTACGACAGGGGAACAAATACGAGCAGTACTTC; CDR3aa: CAISDLRQGNKYEQYF
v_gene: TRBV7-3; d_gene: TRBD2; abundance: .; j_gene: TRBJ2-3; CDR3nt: TGTGCCAGCAGCCCTGGACTAGCGGGGGGTAACCCTAGCACAGATACGCAGTATTTT; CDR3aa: CASSPGLAGGNPSTDTQYF
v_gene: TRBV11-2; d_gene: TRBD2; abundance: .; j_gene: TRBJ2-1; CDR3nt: TGTGCCAGCCTGGGGCGGGGGACCTACAATGAGCAGTTCTTC; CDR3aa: CASLGRGTYNEQFF
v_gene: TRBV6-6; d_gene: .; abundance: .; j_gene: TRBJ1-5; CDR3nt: TGTGCCAGCATGACAGGTAATCAGCCCCAGCATTTT; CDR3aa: CASMTGNQPQHF
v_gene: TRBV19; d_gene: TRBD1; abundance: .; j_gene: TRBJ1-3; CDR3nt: TGTGCCAGTAGCACCCCCCCGGGACAGGTATCTGGAAACACCATATATTTT; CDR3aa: CASSTPPGQVSGNTIYF
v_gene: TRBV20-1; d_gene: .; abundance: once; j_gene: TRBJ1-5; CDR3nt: TGCAGTGCTAGTGAAGATGTAAGCCCAGAGGGCAATCAGCCCCAGCATTTT; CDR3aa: CSASEDVSPEGNQPQHF
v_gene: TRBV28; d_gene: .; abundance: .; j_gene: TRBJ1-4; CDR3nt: TGTGCCAGCAGTCCCGGACGGGGGAGAACTAATGAAAAACTGTTTTTT; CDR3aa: CASSPGRGRTNEKLFF
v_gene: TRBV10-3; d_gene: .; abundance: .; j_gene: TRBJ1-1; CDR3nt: TGTGCCATCAGTATTCAAGGGGCTGAAGCTTTCTTT; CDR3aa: CAISIQGAEAFF
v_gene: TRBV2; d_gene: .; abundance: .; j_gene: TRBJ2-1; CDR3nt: TGTGCCAGCAGCCTCCTAGCGAATGAGCAGTTCTTC; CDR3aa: CASSLLANEQFF
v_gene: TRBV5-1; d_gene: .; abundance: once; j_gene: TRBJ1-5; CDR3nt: TGCGCCAGCAGCTTGGAAGGGACTGCTAATCAGCCCCAGCATTTT; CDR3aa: CASSLEGTANQPQHF
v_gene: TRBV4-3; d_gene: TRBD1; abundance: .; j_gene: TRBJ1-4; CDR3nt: TGCGCCAGCAGCCAAGAATATCAGGGGGCAAATAATGAAAAACTGTTTTTT; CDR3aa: CASSQEYQGANNEKLFF
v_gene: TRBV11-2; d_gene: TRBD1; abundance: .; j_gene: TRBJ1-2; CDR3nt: TGTGCCAGCAGGACGGGACAGGGTACTTCGGGCTACACCTTC; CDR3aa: CASRTGQGTSGYTF
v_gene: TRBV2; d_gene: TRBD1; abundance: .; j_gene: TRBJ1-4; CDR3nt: TGTGCCAGCACCAAGACAGGGGGTGAAAAACTGTTTTTT; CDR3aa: CASTKTGGEKLFF
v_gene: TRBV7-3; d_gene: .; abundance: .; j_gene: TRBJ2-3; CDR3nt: TGTGCCAGCTCCCGGGGTCGCACAGATACGCAGTATTTT; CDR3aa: CASSRGRTDTQYF
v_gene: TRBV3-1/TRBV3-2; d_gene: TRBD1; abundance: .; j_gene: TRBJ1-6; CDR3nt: TGTGCCAGCAGCCCCGGACAGGGGAACTCACCCCTCCACTTT; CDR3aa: CASSPGQGNSPLHF
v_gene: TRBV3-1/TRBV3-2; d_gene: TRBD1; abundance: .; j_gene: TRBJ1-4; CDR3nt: TGTGCCAGCAGCCAGGGGACAGTAGGTCAGAAACTGTTTTTT; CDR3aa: CASSQGTVGQKLFF
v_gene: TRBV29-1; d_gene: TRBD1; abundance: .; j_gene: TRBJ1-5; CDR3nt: TGCAGCGTTGGGGGGACAGGGGAAGATCAGCCCCAGCATTTT; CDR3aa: CSVGGTGEDQPQHF
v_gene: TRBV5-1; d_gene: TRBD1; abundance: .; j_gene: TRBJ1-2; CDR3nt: TGCGCCAGCAGCTCGACAGGGAACTATGGCTACACCTTC; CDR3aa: CASSSTGNYGYTF
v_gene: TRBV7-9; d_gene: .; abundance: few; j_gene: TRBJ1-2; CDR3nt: TGTGCCAGCAGCTTAGTGGCTCTTAACTATGGCTACACCTTC; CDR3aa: CASSLVALNYGYTF
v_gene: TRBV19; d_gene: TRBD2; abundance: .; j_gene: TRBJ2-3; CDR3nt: TGTGCCAGTTCACGGGGGGGCGGGGGCACAGATACGCAGTATTTT; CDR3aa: CASSRGGGGTDTQYF